This T cell receptor (beta chain) was sequenced in a study of CD8+CD57+ T cells in acquired aplastic anemia. For the study at large: 3.2 ug was the average amount of DNA from sorted CD4+ and CD8+ cells. Study-wide results and limits: Patients and controls shared about 27 CD8+ CDR3 sequences.

Selection for sequencing was limited to patients who had shown CD8+CD57+ cell expansion by flow cytometry. The germline V gene encodes CDR1 DFQATT and CDR2 SNEGSKA (reference sequence). This CDR3 comprises 15 residues. Trimming took 0 bases from V and 4 from J; bases not matched to a gene: 7. Comments on this clonotype: Its antigen is still unknown.

The template for TCR beta VDJ and CDR3 sequence profiling was genomic DNA. TCRdb re-called the reads with MiXCR, one entry per CDR3 protein. The sample gives around 80,000 distinct CDR3 sequences, 55% to 75% of which show up once; approximately 78% is in the top ten. The sample taken for sequencing was sorted CD4+, CD8+, or CD8+CD57+ T cells (not recorded which) from PBMCs. This TCR derives from a human donor with aplastic anemia. The chain combines TRBV20-1 with TRBJ2-3, with TRBD1 matching over 7 bases. The chain's CDR3 is CSARDPRGSADTQYF. In DNA, the CDR3 is TGCAGTGCTAGAGATCCCAGGGGGTCCGCAGATACGCAGTATTTT.